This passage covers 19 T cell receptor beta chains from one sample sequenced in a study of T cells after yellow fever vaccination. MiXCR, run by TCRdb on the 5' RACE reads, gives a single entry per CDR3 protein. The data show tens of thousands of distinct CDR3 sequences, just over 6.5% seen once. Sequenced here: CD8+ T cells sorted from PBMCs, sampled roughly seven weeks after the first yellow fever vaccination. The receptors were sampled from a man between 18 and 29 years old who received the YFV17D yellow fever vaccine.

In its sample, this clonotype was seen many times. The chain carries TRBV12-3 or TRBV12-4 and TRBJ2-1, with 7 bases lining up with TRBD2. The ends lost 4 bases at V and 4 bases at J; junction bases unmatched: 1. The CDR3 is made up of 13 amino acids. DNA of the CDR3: TGTGCCAGCAGTTCTAGCGGATACAATGAGCAGTTCTTC. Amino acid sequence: CASSSSGYNEQFF.

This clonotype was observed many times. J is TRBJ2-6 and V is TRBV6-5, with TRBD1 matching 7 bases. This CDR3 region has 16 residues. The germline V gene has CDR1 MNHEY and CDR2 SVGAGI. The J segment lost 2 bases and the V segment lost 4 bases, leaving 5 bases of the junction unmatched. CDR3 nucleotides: TGTGCCAGCAGTTCCATCGACAGGGCTGGGGCCAACGTCCTGACTTTC. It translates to CASSSIDRAGANVLTF.

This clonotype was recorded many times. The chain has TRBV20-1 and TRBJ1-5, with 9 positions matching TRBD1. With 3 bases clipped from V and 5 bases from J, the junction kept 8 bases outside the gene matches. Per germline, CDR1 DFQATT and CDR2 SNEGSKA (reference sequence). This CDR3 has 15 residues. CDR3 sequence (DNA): TGCAGTGCTAGGTACAGGGGGCTCGGACATCAGCCCCAGCATTTT. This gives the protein CSARYRGLGHQPQHF.

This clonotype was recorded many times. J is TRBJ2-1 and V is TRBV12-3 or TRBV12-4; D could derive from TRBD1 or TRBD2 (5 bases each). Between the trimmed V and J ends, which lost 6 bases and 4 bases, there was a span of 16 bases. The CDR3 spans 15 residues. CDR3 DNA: TGTGCCAGCAGGGGGGATGGCTTTTTGTACAATGAGCAGTTCTTC. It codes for CASRGDGFLYNEQFF.

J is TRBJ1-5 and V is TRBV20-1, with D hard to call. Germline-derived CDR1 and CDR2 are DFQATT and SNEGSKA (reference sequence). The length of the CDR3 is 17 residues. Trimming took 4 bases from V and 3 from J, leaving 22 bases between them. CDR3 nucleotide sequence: TGCAGTGCTACAGTACTTAGACAAGGGAAGGACAATCAGCCCCAGCATTTT. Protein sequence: CSATVLRQGKDNQPQHF.

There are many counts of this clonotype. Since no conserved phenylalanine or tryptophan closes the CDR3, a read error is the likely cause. The CDR3 nucleotides are TGTGCCACCCTTGCAACGAACACCGGGGAGCTGTTTTCT. It specifies CATLATNTGELFS. The chain joins TRBV12-3 or TRBV12-4 to TRBJ2-2; D gene unclear. With 10 bases removed from V and 0 bases from J, the gap between germline ends came to 9 bases. The CDR3 is 13 amino acids.

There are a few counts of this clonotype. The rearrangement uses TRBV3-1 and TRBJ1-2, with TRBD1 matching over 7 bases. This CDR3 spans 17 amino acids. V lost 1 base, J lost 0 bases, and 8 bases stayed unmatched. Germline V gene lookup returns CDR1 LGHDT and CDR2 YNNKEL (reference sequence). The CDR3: CASSQGTGKMTNYGYTF. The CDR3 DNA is TGTGCCAGCAGCCAAGGGACAGGAAAAATGACTAACTATGGCTACACCTTC.

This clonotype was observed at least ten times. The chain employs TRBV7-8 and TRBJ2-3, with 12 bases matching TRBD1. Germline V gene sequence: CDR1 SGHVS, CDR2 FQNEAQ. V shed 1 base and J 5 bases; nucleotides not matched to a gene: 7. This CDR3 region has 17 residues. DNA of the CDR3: TGTGCCAGCAGCTTAGTGAGGGACAGGGGGCGTGAAGATACGCAGTATTTT. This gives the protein CASSLVRDRGREDTQYF.

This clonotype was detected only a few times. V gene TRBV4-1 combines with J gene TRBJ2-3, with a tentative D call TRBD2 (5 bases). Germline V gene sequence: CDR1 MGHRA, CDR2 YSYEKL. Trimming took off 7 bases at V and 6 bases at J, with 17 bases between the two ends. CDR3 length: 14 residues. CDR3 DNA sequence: TGCGCCAGCAACCCGGGAAAGGGCTACGATACGCAGTATTTT. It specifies CASNPGKGYDTQYF.

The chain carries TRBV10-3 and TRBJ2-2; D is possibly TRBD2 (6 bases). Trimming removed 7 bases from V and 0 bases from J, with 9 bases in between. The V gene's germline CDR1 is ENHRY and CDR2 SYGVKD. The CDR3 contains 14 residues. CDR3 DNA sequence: TGTGCCATCAACGGGGGACCGAACACCGGGGAGCTGTTTTTT. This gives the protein CAINGGPNTGELFF.

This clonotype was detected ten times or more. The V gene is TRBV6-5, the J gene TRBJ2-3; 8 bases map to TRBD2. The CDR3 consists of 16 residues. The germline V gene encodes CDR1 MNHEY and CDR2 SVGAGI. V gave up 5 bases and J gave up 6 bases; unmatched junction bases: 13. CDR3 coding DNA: TGTGCCAGCAGTACCCCCGCGGGGGGAGCGGGGGATACGCAGTATTTT. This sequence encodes CASSTPAGGAGDTQYF.

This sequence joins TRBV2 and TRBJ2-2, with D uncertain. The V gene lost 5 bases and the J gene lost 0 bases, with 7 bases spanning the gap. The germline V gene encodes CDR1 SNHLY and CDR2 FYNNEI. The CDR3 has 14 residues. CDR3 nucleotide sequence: TGTGCCAGCAGTTTTTGGGCGAACACCGGGGAGCTGTTTTTT. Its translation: CASSFWANTGELFF.

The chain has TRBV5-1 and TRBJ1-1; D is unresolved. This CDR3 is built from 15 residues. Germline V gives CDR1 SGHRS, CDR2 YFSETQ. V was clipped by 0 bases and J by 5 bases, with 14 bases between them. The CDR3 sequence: CASSLGEDPRTEAFF. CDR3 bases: TGCGCCAGCAGCTTGGGTGAGGACCCGAGGACTGAAGCTTTCTTT.

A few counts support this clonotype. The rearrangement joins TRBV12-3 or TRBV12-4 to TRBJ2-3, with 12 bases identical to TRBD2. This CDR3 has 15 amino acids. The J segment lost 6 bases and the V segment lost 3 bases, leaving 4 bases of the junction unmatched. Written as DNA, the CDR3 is TGTGCCAGCAGTTTTTCTAGCGGGGGGGGGGATACGCAGTATTTT. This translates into CASSFSSGGGDTQYF.

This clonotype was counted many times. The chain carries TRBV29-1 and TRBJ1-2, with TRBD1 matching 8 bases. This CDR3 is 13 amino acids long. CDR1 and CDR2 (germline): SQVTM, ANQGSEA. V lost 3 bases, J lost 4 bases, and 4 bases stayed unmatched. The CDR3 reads CSVEGDRLYGYTF. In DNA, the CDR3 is TGCAGCGTTGAGGGGGACAGGCTCTATGGCTACACCTTC.

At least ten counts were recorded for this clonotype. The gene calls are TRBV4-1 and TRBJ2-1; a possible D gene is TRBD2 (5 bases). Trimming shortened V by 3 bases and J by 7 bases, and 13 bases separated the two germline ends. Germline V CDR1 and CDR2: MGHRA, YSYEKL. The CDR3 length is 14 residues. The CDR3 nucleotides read TGCGCCAGCAGCCAGACTATTTCGGGGAATGAGCAGTTCTTC. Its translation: CASSQTISGNEQFF.

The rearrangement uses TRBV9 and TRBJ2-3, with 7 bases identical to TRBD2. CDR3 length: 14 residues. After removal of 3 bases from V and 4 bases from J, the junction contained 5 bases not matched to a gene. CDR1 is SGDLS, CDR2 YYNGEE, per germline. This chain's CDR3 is CASSDAGVADTQYF. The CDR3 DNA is TGTGCCAGCAGCGACGCGGGGGTGGCAGATACGCAGTATTTT.

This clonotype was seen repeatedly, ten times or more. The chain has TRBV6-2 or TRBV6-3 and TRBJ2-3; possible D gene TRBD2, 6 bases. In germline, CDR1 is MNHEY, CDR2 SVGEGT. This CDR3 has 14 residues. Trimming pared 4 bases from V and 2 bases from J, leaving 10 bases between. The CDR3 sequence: CASSFGGATDTQYF. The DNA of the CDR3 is TGTGCCAGCAGTTTTGGAGGGGCCACAGATACGCAGTATTTT.

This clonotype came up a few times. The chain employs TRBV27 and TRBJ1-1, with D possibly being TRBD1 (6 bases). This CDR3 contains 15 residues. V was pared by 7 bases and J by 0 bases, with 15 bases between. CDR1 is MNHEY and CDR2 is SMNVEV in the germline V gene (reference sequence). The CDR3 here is CASTPGGYMNTEAFF. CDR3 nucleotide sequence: TGTGCCAGCACCCCTGGGGGCTATATGAACACTGAAGCTTTCTTT.